Below, 3 T cell receptor beta chains from the same sample are listed, as sequenced in a study of molecular identifiers for immune sequencing clone quantification. TCRdb used MiXCR to reprocess the PCR reads, holding one entry per CDR3 protein. The table has over 550,000 distinct CDR3 sequences, about 25% seen once. The source material was naive CD8+ T cells from blood, with Jurkat cell RNA spiked in. As for subset: FACS-sorted CD8+CD4-CCR7+CD45RA+ naive T cells. The receptors derive from a human donor in good health. Some libraries in this study had Jurkat cell RNA spiked in.

Comment on this clonotype: An end of the junction differs from the germline gene, which may be a read error. V and J are TRBV28 and TRBJ1-5; 10 bases match TRBD1. This CDR3 is 15 amino acids long. Germline V CDR1 and CDR2: MDHEN, SYDVKM. In DNA, the CDR3 is TGTGCCAGCACTACCGGGACAGGGGTCAATCAGCCCCGGCATTTT. It codes for CASTTGTGVNQPRHF.

A note on this clonotype: At one end the junction does not follow the germline gene, possibly because of a read error. CDR3 sequence reads: CASNLFQGGTGELFF. The CDR3 bases are TGCGCCAGCAACTTGTTTCAGGGAGGCACCGGGGAGCTGTTTTTT. V usage is TRBV5-1 and J usage is TRBJ2-2, with D maybe TRBD2 (6 bases). The germline CDR1 and CDR2 sequences are SGHRS and YFSETQ. CDR3 length: 15 amino acids.

The chain employs TRBV7-9 and TRBJ1-2; tentative D call: TRBD1 (5 bases). The CDR3 has 11 amino acids. V was shortened by 8 bases and J by 4 bases, with 8 bases between the two germline ends. Germline V CDR1 and CDR2: SEHNR, FQNEAQ (reference sequence). CDR3 in amino acids: CASGDSYGYTF. The DNA of the CDR3 is TGTGCCAGCGGAGACAGCTATGGCTACACCTTC.